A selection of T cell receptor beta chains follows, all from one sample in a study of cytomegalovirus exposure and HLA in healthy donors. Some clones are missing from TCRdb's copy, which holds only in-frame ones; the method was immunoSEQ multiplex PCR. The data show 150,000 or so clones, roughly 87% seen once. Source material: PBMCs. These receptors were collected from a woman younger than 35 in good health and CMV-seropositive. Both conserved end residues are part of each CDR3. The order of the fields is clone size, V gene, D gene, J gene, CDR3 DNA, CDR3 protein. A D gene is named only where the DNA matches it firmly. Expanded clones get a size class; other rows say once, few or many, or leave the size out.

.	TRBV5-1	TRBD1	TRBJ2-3	TGCGCCAGCAGCGCGGGACAGGGAGCCACAGATACGCAGTATTTT	CASSAGQGATDTQYF
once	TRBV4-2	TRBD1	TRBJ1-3	TGTGCCAGCAGCCTTGGCCAGGGGGGAGGACCGAGCTCTGGAAACACCATATATTTT	CASSLGQGGGPSSGNTIYF
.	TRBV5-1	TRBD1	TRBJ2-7	TGCGCCAGCAGCTTGGCAGTTTCGTCGGGACAGAATCCCTACGAGCAGTACTTC	CASSLAVSSGQNPYEQYF
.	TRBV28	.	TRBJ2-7	TGTGCCAGCAGTAGAGGATCCTACGAGCAGTACTTC	CASSRGSYEQYF
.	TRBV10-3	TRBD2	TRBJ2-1	TGTGCCATCAACGCGGGGGGCGAGCAGTTCTTC	CAINAGGEQFF
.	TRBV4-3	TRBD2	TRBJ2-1	TGCGCCAGCAGCCAACTAGCGGGGGGCCTCAATGAGCAGTTCTTC	CASSQLAGGLNEQFF
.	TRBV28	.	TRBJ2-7	TGTGCCAGCAGTCGTAGCCCGGGACTTAACTACGAGCAGTACTTC	CASSRSPGLNYEQYF
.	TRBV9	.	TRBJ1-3	TGTGCCAGCAGCGTAGCAGGGTCTGGAAACACCATATATTTT	CASSVAGSGNTIYF
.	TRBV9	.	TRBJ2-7	TGTGCCAGCAGCGCCCCGAATCTCGACAGGCCCTACGAGCAGTACTTC	CASSAPNLDRPYEQYF
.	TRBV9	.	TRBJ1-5	TGTGCCAGCAGCAAATGGAACAGGGCGAGATTAAGCAATCAGCCCCAGCATTTT	CASSKWNRARLSNQPQHF
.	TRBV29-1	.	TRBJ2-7	TGCAGCGTTAGGTTGGGAGGCCCCAGCTCCTACGAGCAGTACTTC	CSVRLGGPSSYEQYF
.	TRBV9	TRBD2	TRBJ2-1	TGTGCCAGCAGCGTTAGCGGGGTGGGTGAGTCCTACAATGAGCAGTTCTTC	CASSVSGVGESYNEQFF
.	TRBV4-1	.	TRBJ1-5	TGCGCCAGCAGCCAAGCCCAACAGGGCCCCAATCAGCCCCAGCATTTT	CASSQAQQGPNQPQHF